Shown below are 9 T cell receptor beta chains from a single sample sequenced in a study of cytomegalovirus exposure and HLA in healthy donors. 60 Vbeta and 13 Jbeta primers were used in PCR. This table comes from immunoSEQ multiplex PCR, and its TCRdb copy is limited to in-frame clones, with some not included. Of around 110,000 clones in the sample, 60% to 70% were seen once. The specimen sequenced was PBMCs. The source of these receptors is a woman aged 40 to 50 in good health and CMV-seropositive.

The chain links TRBV28 to TRBJ1-2; TRBD1 might be the D (5 bases). In germline, CDR1 is MDHEN, CDR2 SYDVKM. V dropped 4 bases and J dropped 5 bases, with 8 bases sitting between them. This CDR3 is built from 12 residues. In DNA form, the CDR3 reads TGTGCCAGCAGTTCCGGACAATATGGCTACACCTTC. Its translation is CASSSGQYGYTF.

In this sample, this clone turned up a few times. The rearrangement joins TRBV4-2 to TRBJ2-1; 11 nucleotides line up with TRBD1. With V trimmed by 0 bases and J by 3 bases, 4 bases remained unmatched. Germline CDR1 and CDR2: LGHNA and YNFKEQ. CDR3 length: 17 residues. CDR3 amino acids: CASSQDLGTGGYNEQFF. The CDR3 DNA sequence: TGTGCCAGCAGCCAAGATCTAGGGACAGGGGGCTACAATGAGCAGTTCTTC.

The rearrangement joins TRBV7-9 to TRBJ1-1; 9 bases fit TRBD1. There are 16 residues in the CDR3. The V segment lost 5 bases and the J segment 1 base; nucleotides outside the gene matches: 8. In germline, CDR1 is SEHNR, CDR2 FQNEAQ (reference sequence). The CDR3 nucleotides read TGTGCCAGCAGCGAGAGGACAGGGGCCTCGAACACTGAAGCTTTCTTT. It specifies CASSERTGASNTEAFF.

The rearrangement uses TRBV6-1 and TRBJ1-1; D gene uncertain. The germline CDR1 and CDR2 sequences are MNHNS and SASEGT. V shed 5 bases and J shed 7 bases, with 14 bases lying between them. The CDR3 totals 13 residues. CDR3 region: CASSIYGRSEAFF. The CDR3 region has the DNA TGTGCCAGCAGTATCTACGGGAGAAGTGAAGCTTTCTTT.

The gene calls are TRBV6-5 and TRBJ2-7; D gene unclear. V was trimmed by 2 bases and J by 1 base, leaving 9 bases between them. This CDR3 is 14 amino acids long. CDR1 is MNHEY and CDR2 is SVGAGI in the germline V gene. For the CDR3, the DNA is TGTGCCAGCAGTTACGGTCAGGTGTCCTACGAGCAGTACTTC. Translation gives CASSYGQVSYEQYF.

This clone was seen a single time. This chain links TRBV6-1 with TRBJ2-1, with 7 bases matching TRBD2. Germline loops: CDR1 MNHNS, CDR2 SASEGT. The CDR3 is 12 amino acids. V trimming: 3 bases; J trimming: 10 bases; junction bases outside the gene matches: 3. This CDR3 reads CASSDQREEQFF. The CDR3, as DNA: TGTGCCAGCAGTGACCAGCGGGAAGAGCAGTTCTTC.

The chain recombines TRBV21-1 with TRBJ2-7; the D call of TRBD2 is as the table states it, not checked on the DNA. TRBV21-1 is a documented pseudogene. This CDR3 spans 20 amino acids. CDR3 bases: TGTGCCAGCAGCAAAGCGATTCGGGCTAGCGGGAGGTTAGTTTCAGACGAGCAGTACTTC. Its translation is CASSKAIRASGRLVSDEQYF.

The gene calls are TRBV13 and TRBJ2-7, with D possibly being TRBD1 (6 bases). Germline CDR1 is PRHDT and CDR2 is FYEKMQ (reference sequence). This CDR3 is 15 amino acids long. The V and J ends lost 0 bases and 2 bases respectively, with 11 bases between them. CDR3 sequence reads: CASSLGYRAAYEQYF. CDR3 DNA sequence: TGTGCCAGCAGCTTAGGTTACAGGGCGGCCTACGAGCAGTACTTC.

This clone has just a few counts. The rearrangement links TRBV14 to TRBJ1-1, with D perhaps TRBD1 (5 bases). Germline-derived CDR1 and CDR2 are SGHDN and FVKESK. V was pared by 8 bases and J by 3 bases, with 13 bases between. This CDR3 has 13 amino acids. The CDR3 here is CASGGVQDTEAFF. Here the CDR3 DNA reads TGTGCCAGCGGGGGGGTCCAGGACACTGAAGCTTTCTTT. Full variable domain (remainder filled in from reference TRBV14 and TRBJ1-1): EAGVTQFPSHSVIEKGQTVTLRCDPISGHDNLYWYRRVMGKEIKFLLHFVKESKQDESGMPNNRFLAERTGGTYSTLKVQPAELEDSGVYFCASGGVQDTEAFFGQGTRLTVV.